This TCR beta chain is from a study of blood T cells in healthy people across ages. Through a sample-barcoded 5' primer and a J-beta primer mix, a second PCR was run for roughly 7 to 11 cycles. One entry per CDR3 protein, called by TCRdb with MiXCR from the 5' RACE reads. This table has around 2 million distinct CDR3 sequences, about 39% appearing once. Germline V gene data show CDR1 as LGHNA and CDR2 as YNFKEQ. The CDR3 is made up of 18 amino acids. Trimming cost V 0 bases and J 0 bases, with 15 bases left between them. The gene calls are TRBV4-2 and TRBJ2-4; possibly TRBD1 for D (6 bases). Sequencing input: blood. The sequence came from a human donor in good health. As DNA, the CDR3 is TGTGCCAGCAGCCAAGATCGTGCGGACAGCCTAGCCAAAAACATTCAGTACTTC. Translation gives CASSQDRADSLAKNIQYF.